A single sample gave rise to the 19 T cell receptor beta chains below, sequenced in a study of beta chain features in type 1 diabetes. The study reverse transcribed the entire isolated RNA, so it sequenced expressed TCRB transcripts. Only in-frame clones appear in the TCRdb table, and some are missing; sequencing was by immunoSEQ multiplex PCR. The repertoire holds about 59,000 clones, around three fifths seen once, with 2.2% in the top ten. The sample taken for sequencing was Tregs from blood. The receptors originated from a woman younger than 35 in good health.

V and J are TRBV6-6 and TRBJ2-2, with TRBD1 matching over 8 bases. V shed 0 bases, J shed 3 bases, and the junction held 3 bases outside the gene matches. The CDR3 runs 16 residues. Germline-derived CDR1 and CDR2 are MNHNY and SVGAGI (reference sequence). CDR3 bases: TGTGCCAGCAGTTACTCGGGACAGGAGTACACCGGGGAGCTGTTTTTT. This codes for CASSYSGQEYTGELFF.

The V gene is TRBV6-6, the J gene TRBJ1-5; D gene uncertain. Germline V gives CDR1 MNHNY, CDR2 SVGAGI (reference sequence). The CDR3 is 14 amino acids. V dropped 6 bases and J dropped 6 bases, with 15 bases sitting between them. DNA for the CDR3: TGTGCCAGCAGGTGGACTCAAGCCGTTCAGCCCCAGCATTTT. Translating gives CASRWTQAVQPQHF.

V usage is TRBV18 and J usage is TRBJ2-7, with a tentative D call TRBD2 (5 bases). The CDR3 totals 12 residues. V was shortened by 3 bases and J by 9 bases, with 12 bases between the two germline ends. Germline CDR1 and CDR2: KGHSH and LQKENI. This CDR3 is CASSPTGVGQYF. CDR3 sequence (DNA): TGTGCCAGCTCACCCACCGGGGTGGGGCAGTACTTC.

The table lists this clone with many counts. The rearrangement joins TRBV7-3 to TRBJ2-7; 8 bases match TRBD1. The junction had 4 bases not matched to a gene; V was cut back by 3 bases and J by 0 bases. The length of the CDR3 is 15 residues. Germline-derived CDR1 and CDR2 are SGHTA and FQGTGA. The CDR3 sequence is CASSFTGTGSYEQYF. The CDR3 region has the DNA TGTGCCAGCAGCTTCACCGGGACAGGCTCCTACGAGCAGTACTTC.

This clone came up a few times. The chain joins TRBV6-1 to TRBJ2-7, with D unclear. Germline values: CDR1 MNHNS, CDR2 SASEGT. The CDR3 has 11 amino acids. The CDR3 region is CATKQGYEQYF. DNA for the CDR3: TGTGCGACAAAGCAAGGATACGAGCAGTACTTC.

The chain recombines TRBV5-1 with TRBJ2-5; 11 nucleotides line up with TRBD2. The CDR3 extends over 15 amino acids. Germline CDR1 and CDR2: SGHRS and YFSETQ. Trimming cost V 7 bases and J 5 bases; bases outside gene matches: 10. The CDR3 DNA reads as TGCGCCAGCGGCCTAGGAACTAGCGGGAGTGAGACCCAGTACTTC. Encoded protein: CASGLGTSGSETQYF.

The chain uses TRBV6-5 and TRBJ1-2, with D tentatively TRBD1 (5 bases). The V gene's germline CDR1 is MNHEY and CDR2 SVGAGI. Trimming shortened V by 6 bases and J by 2 bases, and 13 bases separated the two germline ends. The CDR3 runs to 14 residues. The CDR3 region is CASRSGTMNYGYTF. DNA for the CDR3: TGTGCCAGCAGATCCGGGACTATGAACTATGGCTACACCTTC.

This rearrangement joins TRBV6-1 to TRBJ2-1, with a tentative D call TRBD2 (5 bases). Trimming removed 7 bases from V and 6 bases from J, with 16 bases in between. The CDR3 runs to 14 residues. The germline V gene has CDR1 MNHNS and CDR2 SASEGT. The CDR3 coding sequence is TGTGCCAGCATGCGACTACCTTTAACCAATGAGCAGTTCTTC. It codes for CASMRLPLTNEQFF.

The rearrangement uses TRBV11-3 and TRBJ2-3; D perhaps matches TRBD2 (5 bases). V was trimmed by 1 base and J by 4 bases, leaving 12 bases between them. This CDR3 has 15 amino acids. CDR1 SGHNT and CDR2 YENEEA come from the germline V gene. In DNA form, the CDR3 reads TGTGCCAGCAGCTTAGTGGCGGGCGGTCCAGATACGCAGTATTTT. Amino acids: CASSLVAGGPDTQYF.

The gene calls are TRBV6-5 and TRBJ1-1; 11 nucleotides agree with TRBD1. V lost 0 bases and J lost 7; bases outside the gene matches: 4. CDR3 length equals 15 residues. Germline V CDR1 and CDR2: MNHEY, SVGAGI. The CDR3 loop reads CASSYSGTGGYEAFF. In nucleotides, the CDR3 is TGTGCCAGCAGTTACTCGGGGACAGGGGGTTATGAAGCTTTCTTT.

The V and J genes are TRBV15 and TRBJ2-2; the match to TRBD1 covers 9 bases. Germline trimming cut 2 bases from V and 1 base from J; bases unmatched to any gene: 5. CDR1 is LNHNV and CDR2 is YYDKDF in the germline V gene (reference sequence). The CDR3 is made up of 17 amino acids. The CDR3 DNA sequence: TGTGCCACCAGCAGACCTAACAGGGGGCTGAACACCGGGGAGCTGTTTTTT. Amino acids: CATSRPNRGLNTGELFF.

This clone was seen a handful of times. Here the CDR3 DNA reads TGTGCCAGCAGCTTTCAGGGGAACACTGAAGCTTTCTTT. Protein product: CASSFQGNTEAFF. The V gene is TRBV7-2, the J gene TRBJ1-1, with D maybe TRBD1 (5 bases). V was pared by 3 bases and J by 1 base, with 6 bases between. The CDR3 spans 13 residues. The germline CDR1 and CDR2 sequences are SGHTA and FQGNSA.

The CDR3 DNA sequence: TGTGCTAGTGGTCCAGATGGAAACACCATATATTTT. Residues: CASGPDGNTIYF. J is TRBJ1-3 and V is TRBV12-5; D ambiguous. V lost 5 bases to trimming and J lost 3 bases, with 5 bases between them. Germline V lookup: CDR1 LGHNT, CDR2 FRNRAP. The CDR3 sequence is 12 residues long. Variable domain in full (rest from reference TRBV12-5 and TRBJ1-3): DARVTQTPRHKVTEMGQEVTMRCQPILGHNTVFWYRQTMMQGLELLAYFRNRAPLDDSGMPKDRFSAEMPDATLATLKIQPSEPRDSAVYFCASGPDGNTIYFGEGSWLTVV.

The table lists this clone with a few counts. This rearrangement joins TRBV5-1 to TRBJ1-1; no clear D. Germline CDR1 reads SGHRS; CDR2 reads YFSETQ. The CDR3 totals 13 residues. V dropped 0 bases and J dropped 1 base, with 4 bases sitting between them. CDR3 sequence: CASSLAENTEAFF. The CDR3 nucleotides read TGCGCCAGCAGCTTGGCAGAGAACACTGAAGCTTTCTTT.

The chain couples TRBV7-9 to TRBJ2-5; 9 nucleotides agree with TRBD1. The better agreement between TRBJ2-7 and the DNA end casts doubt on the J call. CDR1 SEHNR and CDR2 FQNEAQ come from the germline V gene (reference sequence). This CDR3 spans 15 amino acids. The CDR3 region has the DNA TGTGCCAGCAGCAAAACAGGGGGCCAGTCCTACGAGCAGTACTTC. Translating gives CASSKTGGQSYEQYF.

There are a few counts of this clone. The chain is built from TRBV5-1 and TRBJ2-5; D call uncertain. Looked up from germline, CDR1 is SGHRS and CDR2 is YFSETQ. V gave up 4 bases and J gave up 5 bases, with 21 bases separating them. CDR3 length: 16 amino acids. CDR3 bases: TGCGCCAGCAGCACGTCCCCCGGGTCGCATGGGGAGACCCAGTACTTC. Its translation: CASSTSPGSHGETQYF.

The chain links TRBV10-3 to TRBJ2-1; D is perhaps TRBD2 (5 bases). The V gene's germline CDR1 is ENHRY and CDR2 SYGVKD. Between the trimmed V and J ends, which lost 2 bases and 12 bases, there was a span of 14 bases. This CDR3 is 13 amino acids long. The CDR3 DNA follows: TGTGCCATCAGTGAGGGACCGGGGTTCGGGCAGTTCTTC. Its protein product is CAISEGPGFGQFF.

This clone appeared a few times. This chain links TRBV5-4 with TRBJ1-2, with 7 positions matching TRBD1. This CDR3 comprises 13 residues. J gave up 11 bases and V 4 bases, and 11 bases lay outside the gene matches. Germline V lookup: CDR1 SGHNT, CDR2 YYREEE (reference sequence). CDR3 nucleotide sequence: TGTGCCAGCAGCGCCCGCCGGGACAGAGAATACACCTTC. The encoded protein is CASSARRDREYTF.

CDR3 coding DNA: TGTGCCAGCAGCCCTCGGAAGGGGGACAATGAAAAACTGTTTTTT. It translates to CASSPRKGDNEKLFF. The gene calls are TRBV7-9 and TRBJ1-4, with D possibly TRBD1 on 6 matching bases. Germline loops: CDR1 SEHNR, CDR2 FQNEAQ (reference sequence). With 5 bases removed from V and 5 bases from J, the gap between germline ends came to 15 bases. This CDR3 has 15 amino acids.